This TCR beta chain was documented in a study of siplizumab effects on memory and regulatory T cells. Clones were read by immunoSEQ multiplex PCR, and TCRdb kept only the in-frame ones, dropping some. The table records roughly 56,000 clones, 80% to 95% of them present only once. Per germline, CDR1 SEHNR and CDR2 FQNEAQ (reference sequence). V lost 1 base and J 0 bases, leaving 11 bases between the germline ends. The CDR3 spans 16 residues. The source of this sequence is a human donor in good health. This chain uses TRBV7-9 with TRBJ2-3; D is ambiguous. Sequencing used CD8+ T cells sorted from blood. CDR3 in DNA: TGTGCCAGCAGCTTAGACTCATTCATGAGCACAGATACGCAGTATTTT. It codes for CASSLDSFMSTDTQYF.